This T cell receptor (beta chain) was captured by sequencing in a study of blood T cell repertoires in COVID-19. Overall study: The United States, Italy and Spain provided the acute and convalescent COVID-19 samples. T cells, B-cell-depleted T cells, or PBMCs supplied cDNA or gDNA.

This table comes from immunoSEQ multiplex PCR, and its TCRdb copy is limited to in-frame clones, with some not included. The sample has 200,000 to 250,000 clones, 85% to 90% seen once. Participants, 18 to 89 years old, spanned about 26 US areas. This CDR3 spans 15 amino acids. The V and J ends lost 1 base and 1 base respectively, with 10 bases between them. Germline CDR1 LGHDT, CDR2 YNNKEL (reference sequence). The material sequenced was PBMCs or T cells enriched from blood (not recorded which). The clonotype was recovered from a woman between 18 and 30 years old in a cohort exposed to, infected with or recovered from COVID-19 (not recorded which). V and J are TRBV3-1 (or the pseudogene TRBV3-2) and TRBJ1-1; the D gene is possibly TRBD1 (6 bases). CDR3 sequence (DNA): TGTGCCAGCAGCCAAGGCGACAGGCCGAACACTGAAGCTTTCTTT. This encodes CASSQGDRPNTEAFF.